The 19 T cell receptor beta chains presented below share a single source sample, sequenced in a study of CD8 T cells in Susac syndrome. Random hexamers were used to reverse transcribe an amount of about 0.45 to 1 ug RNA. TCRdb analysed the immunoSEQ multiplex PCR reads with MiXCR anew, one entry per CDR3 protein. The sample contains approximately 150,000 distinct CDR3 sequences, roughly 94% of which appear only once. The specimen was CD4+ T cells from PBMCs. The receptors come from a human donor in good health.

The chain couples TRBV20-1 to TRBJ2-7; possible D gene TRBD1, 5 bases. CDR3 length: 18 residues. Germline V CDR1 and CDR2: DFQATT, SNEGSKA (reference sequence). Deletions cut 0 bases from V and 3 bases from J, with 24 bases between. The CDR3 DNA is TGCAGTGCTAGAGATCCTCGTCCGAGTAGACAGACAGACTACGAGCAGTACTTC. Translated, it gives CSARDPRPSRQTDYEQYF.

The gene calls are TRBV28 and TRBJ1-2; 12 bases match TRBD1. The CDR3 is 15 residues long. V trimming: 6 bases; J trimming: 3 bases; junction bases outside the gene matches: 5. CDR1 is MDHEN, CDR2 SYDVKM, per germline. In DNA form, the CDR3 reads TGTGCCAGCAGAGGGACAGGGGGCCTGTACTATGGCTACACCTTC. It encodes CASRGTGGLYYGYTF.

The chain carries TRBV6-5 and TRBJ2-3, with D possibly TRBD2 on 5 matching bases. Germline CDR1 is MNHEY and CDR2 is SVGAGI. Trimming shortened V by 8 bases and J by 5 bases, and 14 bases separated the two germline ends. This CDR3 region has 13 residues. The CDR3 is CASVGSSRDTQYF. As DNA, the CDR3 is TGTGCCAGCGTCGGATCTAGCCGAGATACGCAGTATTTT.

In this sample, this clonotype turned up a few times. V is TRBV18 and J is TRBJ1-5; D gene unclear. Germline loops: CDR1 KGHSH, CDR2 LQKENI. The CDR3 is made up of 14 amino acids. With 2 bases removed from V and 1 base from J, the gap between germline ends came to 6 bases. The CDR3 nucleotides read TGTGCCAGCTCACCATGGGGAAGCAATCAGCCCCAGCATTTT. It specifies CASSPWGSNQPQHF.

The rearrangement links TRBV30 to TRBJ1-2; no reliable D call. Germline CDR1 reads GTSNPN; CDR2 reads SVGIG (reference sequence). The CDR3 extends over 15 amino acids. Trimming cost V 2 bases and J 1 base, with 14 bases left between them. CDR3 in DNA: TGTGCCTGGAGTCCCAATCGGCCAGTTAACTATGGCTACACCTTC. As protein: CAWSPNRPVNYGYTF.

V usage is TRBV20-1 and J usage is TRBJ2-5; 10 bases line up with TRBD2. Germline V gives CDR1 DFQATT, CDR2 SNEGSKA (reference sequence). The CDR3 has 16 residues. Losses at the gene ends were 6 bases for V and 4 bases for J; bases not matched to a gene: 14. The CDR3 sequence is CSAPRASGSYGETQYF. The CDR3 coding sequence is TGCAGTGCCCCCAGGGCTAGCGGGAGCTATGGAGAGACCCAGTACTTC.

V and J are TRBV29-1 and TRBJ1-2, with 7 nucleotides matching TRBD1. The length of the CDR3 is 13 residues. With 5 bases clipped from V and 6 bases from J, the junction kept 9 bases outside the gene matches. In germline, CDR1 is SQVTM, CDR2 ANQGSEA. The CDR3 DNA reads TGCAGCGTTTCATCCGGGACAGATGATGGCTACACCTTC. It translates to CSVSSGTDDGYTF. The whole variable domain, remainder taken from reference TRBV29-1 and TRBJ1-2, is SAVISQKPSRDICQRGTSLTIQCQVDSQVTMMFWYRQQPGQSLTLIATANQGSEATYESGFVIDKFPISRPNLTFSTLTVSNMSPEDSSIYLCSVSSGTDDGYTFGSGTRLTVV.

The CDR3, as DNA: TGTGCCAGCAGTTACTCGGATATAGCGGTGAGCACAGATACGCAGTATTTT. It is translated as CASSYSDIAVSTDTQYF. The rearrangement links TRBV6-5 to TRBJ2-3; D may be TRBD2 (6 bases). The CDR3 loop spans 17 amino acids. The V end was cut by 0 bases, the J end by 0 bases, with 13 bases between. The germline V gene encodes CDR1 MNHEY and CDR2 SVGAGI.

The chain recombines TRBV3-1 with TRBJ1-1; D may be TRBD1 (5 bases). This CDR3 region has 13 residues. CDR1 and CDR2 from the germline V gene are LGHDT and YNNKEL (reference sequence). V was trimmed by 3 bases and J by 3 bases, leaving 8 bases between them. CDR3 nucleotide sequence: TGTGCCAGCAGCCAGCGAGGGGACACTGAAGCTTTCTTT. As protein: CASSQRGDTEAFF.

The chain links TRBV18 to TRBJ2-1; no clear D gene. V was clipped by 3 bases and J by 9 bases, with 15 bases between them. Germline lookup yields CDR1 KGHSH and CDR2 LQKENI. CDR3 length equals 14 residues. The CDR3 loop reads CASSPPRPPREQFF. The CDR3 nucleotides are TGTGCCAGCTCACCCCCCCGACCCCCTCGTGAGCAGTTCTTC.

The rearrangement joins TRBV15 to TRBJ1-6; perhaps TRBD1 as D (6 bases). CDR1 LNHNV and CDR2 YYDKDF come from the germline V gene (reference sequence). V was clipped by 8 bases and J by 6 bases, with 11 bases between them. CDR3 size: 13 residues. CDR3 protein: CATGRQANSPLHF. CDR3 bases: TGTGCCACCGGAAGACAGGCTAATTCACCCCTCCACTTT.

V is TRBV7-3 and J is TRBJ2-1; the match to TRBD2 covers 12 bases. The V gene's germline CDR1 is SGHTA and CDR2 FQGTGA. The CDR3 has 17 amino acids. V dropped 4 bases and J dropped 7; count of bases not matched to a gene: 11. The CDR3 region has the DNA TGTGCCAGCAGCTCCCCACTAGGACTAGCGGGAAATAATGAGCAGTTCTTC. Translated, it gives CASSSPLGLAGNNEQFF.

The rearrangement links TRBV10-1 to TRBJ2-2; no firm D call. Germline values: CDR1 WNHNN, CDR2 SYGVQD (reference sequence). CDR3 length: 14 amino acids. Trimming cost V 5 bases and J 3 bases, with 10 bases left between them. The CDR3 nucleotides are TGCGCCAGCAGTCCCCAACCTTACACCGGGGAGCTGTTTTTT. It is translated as CASSPQPYTGELFF.

This sequence joins TRBV7-2 and TRBJ2-1, with unresolved D. The CDR3 runs to 11 residues. V dropped 5 bases and J dropped 12 bases, with 11 bases sitting between them. Germline V gene data show CDR1 as SGHTA and CDR2 as FQGNSA. CDR3: CASSPLSGQFF. The CDR3 region has the DNA TGTGCCAGCAGCCCCCTCAGTGGGCAGTTCTTC.

V and J are TRBV5-1 and TRBJ2-3, with 15 bases lining up with TRBD2. Germline trimming cut 4 bases from V and 2 bases from J; bases unmatched to any gene: 5. The CDR3 covers 17 residues. Per the germline V gene, CDR1 is SGHRS and CDR2 is YFSETQ. CDR3 sequence: CASSPGLAGGSTDTQYF. CDR3 sequence (DNA): TGCGCCAGCAGCCCTGGACTAGCGGGAGGGTCCACAGATACGCAGTATTTT.

A remark on this clonotype: Its ends do not fully match the called genes, so a read error is possible. The rearrangement joins TRBV7-7 to TRBJ2-5; 11 bases are shared with TRBD2. Germline CDR1 and CDR2: SSHAT and FNYEAQ (reference sequence). The CDR3 is 14 residues long. CDR3 sequence (DNA): TGTGCTAGCAGCCCTAGACTAGCGGGGGAGACCCAGTACTTC. Translating it yields CASSPRLAGETQYF.

The rearrangement uses TRBV3-1 and TRBJ2-2; D is undetermined. Trimming left V 5 bases short and J 1 base short, with 8 bases between. CDR1 LGHDT and CDR2 YNNKEL come from the germline V gene (reference sequence). The CDR3 is 14 amino acids. The chain's CDR3 is CASSLRGNTGELFF. DNA for the CDR3: TGTGCCAGCAGCTTGAGAGGGAACACCGGGGAGCTGTTTTTT.

The chain employs TRBV6-5 and TRBJ2-6, with a tentative D call TRBD1 (5 bases). With 6 bases removed from V and 0 bases from J, the gap between germline ends came to 9 bases. The CDR3 sequence is 15 residues long. The germline gives CDR1 MNHEY, CDR2 SVGAGI. CDR3 amino acids: CASRPQGSGANVLTF. CDR3 DNA sequence: TGTGCCAGCAGACCCCAGGGCTCTGGGGCCAACGTCCTGACTTTC.

V and J are TRBV30 and TRBJ2-7; 8 nucleotides match TRBD1. V was pared by 4 bases and J by 4 bases, with 9 bases of the junction left unmatched. This CDR3 region has 14 residues. Germline V gene sequence: CDR1 GTSNPN, CDR2 SVGIG (reference sequence). CDR3 sequence: CAWKPSRGQYEQYF. The DNA of the CDR3 is TGTGCCTGGAAACCCAGCAGGGGGCAATACGAGCAGTACTTC.